These 16 T cell receptor beta chains were sequenced from one sample in a study of blood T cell repertoires in COVID-19. Produced via immunoSEQ multiplex PCR; TCRdb's table is partial and in-frame only. Of 95,000 to 150,000 clones in the sample, over 75% were seen once. The sample taken for sequencing was peripheral blood. All receptors come from a man in his sixties with active or convalescent COVID-19.

The chain combines TRBV19 with TRBJ2-2; weak D call: TRBD2 (6 bases). This CDR3 contains 15 residues. Trimming cost V 1 base and J 5 bases, with 11 bases left between them. Germline loops: CDR1 LNHDA, CDR2 SQIVND (reference sequence). The CDR3: CASSIAFGSTGELFF. The CDR3 region has the DNA TGTGCCAGTAGTATAGCGTTCGGGAGTACCGGGGAGCTGTTTTTT.

The chain links TRBV7-6 to TRBJ2-3; the match to TRBD1 covers 7 bases. This CDR3 has 14 residues. V lost 5 bases, J lost 3 bases, and 5 bases stayed unmatched. Germline V gene lookup returns CDR1 SGHVS and CDR2 FNYEAQ. The CDR3 reads CASSTGVWTDTQYF. The CDR3, as DNA: TGTGCCAGCAGCACAGGGGTTTGGACAGATACGCAGTATTTT.

This clone was seen only once. The chain has TRBV5-4 and TRBJ2-5; 7 bases match TRBD1. The junction had 12 bases not matched to a gene; V was cut back by 4 bases and J by 6 bases. Germline V gene lookup returns CDR1 SGHNT and CDR2 YYREEE (reference sequence). This CDR3 is built from 15 residues. The CDR3 DNA follows: TGTGCCAGCAGCCTAAAAACAGGGGTACTGAAGACCCAGTACTTC. Amino acids: CASSLKTGVLKTQYF.

This clone was recorded only once. V and J are TRBV5-1 and TRBJ2-1, with TRBD2 as a possible D gene (5 bases). Germline assignment: CDR1 SGHRS and CDR2 YFSETQ. CDR3 size: 15 residues. Trimming stripped 0 bases from V and 6 bases from J, with 13 bases between. CDR3 in amino acids: CASSLATGLVNEQFF. In DNA, the CDR3 is TGCGCCAGCAGCTTGGCGACGGGGTTGGTCAATGAGCAGTTCTTC.

This rearrangement joins TRBV4-1 to TRBJ1-2, with a weak D call TRBD1 (5 bases). This CDR3 spans 14 amino acids. The germline V gene encodes CDR1 MGHRA and CDR2 YSYEKL. V shed 8 bases and J shed 8 bases, with 21 bases lying between them. CDR3 residues: CASLDLGKGNGYTF. CDR3 in DNA: TGCGCCAGCCTCGATTTAGGAAAGGGGAACGGCTACACCTTC.

This clone was seen a single time. The DNA of the CDR3 is TGTGCCAGCAGTTTGGGATGGGGACAGATGAACACCGGGGAGCTGTTTTTT. Protein sequence: CASSLGWGQMNTGELFF. This chain uses TRBV27 with TRBJ2-2; the match to TRBD1 covers 7 bases. The V gene end was trimmed by 3 bases and the J gene end by 1 base; junction bases not matched to a gene: 8. The CDR3 has 17 residues. CDR1 is MNHEY, CDR2 SMNVEV, per germline (reference sequence).

V and J are TRBV6-2 or TRBV6-3 and TRBJ1-4, with a possible D match to TRBD1 (5 bases). The V end lost 6 bases, the J end lost 8 bases, and 22 bases lay between the germline ends. Germline V gene lookup returns CDR1 MNHEY and CDR2 SVGEGT. The CDR3 contains 16 residues. CDR3 protein: CASSGVGASGPEKLFF. CDR3 DNA sequence: TGTGCCAGCAGCGGAGTTGGGGCAAGCGGGCCCGAAAAACTGTTTTTT.

This sequence joins TRBV13 and TRBJ2-7; 7 nucleotides align to TRBD2. CDR3 size: 15 residues. Germline V CDR1 and CDR2: PRHDT, FYEKMQ (reference sequence). J gave up 5 bases and V 7 bases, and 14 bases lay outside the gene matches. The CDR3 sequence: CASILKRGLGNEQYF. The CDR3 DNA reads TGTGCCAGCATCCTCAAGCGGGGACTGGGAAACGAGCAGTACTTC.

The V gene is TRBV5-1, the J gene TRBJ2-3, with 7 bases identical to TRBD1. J was trimmed by 0 bases and V by 4 bases; bases with no gene match: 8. The CDR3 covers 16 residues. Germline CDR1 and CDR2: SGHRS and YFSETQ. The CDR3: CASSPGQTYSTDTQYF. The CDR3 DNA sequence: TGCGCCAGCAGCCCGGGACAGACCTACAGCACAGATACGCAGTATTTT.

The V gene is TRBV3-1 (or the pseudogene TRBV3-2), the J gene TRBJ2-1; 7 bases are a match to TRBD2. CDR1 is LGHDT and CDR2 is YNNKEL in the germline V gene (reference sequence). The trim removed 4 bases at V and 6 bases at J, leaving 9 bases unmatched. CDR3 length: 15 residues. The CDR3 protein is CASSRRRGTTNEQFF. CDR3 nucleotide sequence: TGTGCCAGCAGCCGTCGGCGTGGGACTACCAATGAGCAGTTCTTC.

The chain links TRBV5-4 to TRBJ2-7, with a possible D match to TRBD1 (5 bases). The V and J ends lost 4 bases and 0 bases respectively, with 17 bases between them. Looked up from germline, CDR1 is SGHNT and CDR2 is YYREEE (reference sequence). This CDR3 is 16 amino acids long. As DNA, the CDR3 is TGTGCCAGCAGCCTGGTGGGGCAGGGAAGCTCCTACGAGCAGTACTTC. This gives the protein CASSLVGQGSSYEQYF.

The chain combines TRBV6-2 or TRBV6-3 with TRBJ2-7; 8 nucleotides match TRBD1. Trimming took 5 bases from V and 4 from J; bases not matched to a gene: 7. The CDR3 is made up of 14 amino acids. CDR1 and CDR2 from the germline V gene are MNHEY and SVGEGT. CDR3 sequence reads: CASSPRTGKYEQYF. In DNA, the CDR3 is TGTGCCAGCAGTCCCAGGACAGGGAAGTACGAGCAGTACTTC.

This clone was seen just once. The chain carries TRBV6-5 and TRBJ2-7; 9 positions match TRBD2. Germline CDR1 and CDR2: MNHEY and SVGAGI. CDR3 size: 14 residues. The V and J ends lost 2 bases and 3 bases, in that order; junction bases with no gene match: 2. CDR3 amino acids: CASSYGTSSYEQYF. The CDR3 coding sequence is TGTGCCAGCAGTTACGGGACTAGCAGCTACGAGCAGTACTTC.

This clone occurred once. V usage is TRBV5-4 and J usage is TRBJ2-6; 12 bases fit TRBD1. CDR1 and CDR2 (germline): SGHNT, YYREEE (reference sequence). The CDR3 spans 17 residues. V was pared by 3 bases and J by 3 bases, with 4 bases of the junction left unmatched. Written as DNA, the CDR3 is TGTGCCAGCAGCTGGGACAGGGGGCGGTATGGGGCCAACGTCCTGACTTTC. It specifies CASSWDRGRYGANVLTF.

V and J are TRBV4-2 and TRBJ2-5; no reliable D call. Germline assignment: CDR1 LGHNA and CDR2 YNFKEQ. V shed 0 bases and J shed 6 bases, with 8 bases lying between them. The CDR3 contains 13 residues. CDR3 nucleotide sequence: TGTGCCAGCAGCCAAGATCCGCAGAAGACCCAGTACTTC. Encoded protein: CASSQDPQKTQYF.

The CDR3 loop reads CASGLAKYEQYF. The CDR3 region has the DNA TGTGCCAGCGGACTAGCGAAGTACGAGCAGTACTTC. The chain joins TRBV10-3 to TRBJ2-7; 9 bases fit TRBD2. Germline lookup yields CDR1 ENHRY and CDR2 SYGVKD. V lost 10 bases, J lost 4 bases, and 5 bases stayed unmatched. The CDR3 sequence is 12 residues long.